This T cell receptor (beta chain) was sequenced for a study of graft-versus-host responses after intestinal transplantation. About the research overall: Following induction with anti-thymocyte globulin, all recipients were given tacrolimus and steroids for two to four years.

Notes on the study in general: Some patients had graft-donor T cell macrochimerism. In their allografts, the ratios of graft-versus-host to host-versus-graft T cell clones were high. GvH clones turned up in recipient marrow; some had shown up first in ileum or blood. Association was observed between peak circulating GvH clone levels and early post-transplant HvG declines.

A remark on this clone: Its specificity is not known.

The germline gives CDR1 SEHNR, CDR2 FQNEAQ (reference sequence). The CDR3 sequence is 15 residues long. The V gene lost 6 bases and the J gene lost 5 bases, with 19 bases spanning the gap. Measured with immunoSEQ multiplex PCR; TCRdb has only the in-frame clones, and not every one. The profile covers 35,000 to 45,000 clones, with more than 80% appearing a single time and 3.6% taken by the ten largest. This TCR was recovered from a human patient who received an intestinal transplant, so some T cells may come from the graft donor. The source material was PBMCs, sampled 700 to 750 days after intestinal transplantation. The V gene is TRBV7-9, the J gene TRBJ2-5; D possibly corresponds to TRBD2 (5 bases). CDR3 in amino acids: CASSPIGPRGETQYF. The CDR3 nucleotides are TGTGCCAGCAGTCCTATTGGGCCCCGCGGGGAGACCCAGTACTTC. Supplemented by reference TRBV7-9 and TRBJ2-5, the full variable domain reads DTGVSQNPRHKITKRGQNVTFRCDPISEHNRLYWYRQTLGQGPEFLTYFQNEAQLEKSRLLSDRFSAERPKGSFSTLEIQRTEQGDSAMYLCASSPIGPRGETQYFGPGTRLLVL.